These 32 T cell receptor beta chains were all obtained from the same sample, sequenced in a study of cytomegalovirus exposure and HLA in healthy donors. The PCR employed 60 Vbeta primers together with 13 Jbeta primers. Clones were sequenced by immunoSEQ multiplex PCR, and TCRdb holds only the in-frame ones, with some missing. This table has some 240,000 clones, around 90% appearing once. Material for sequencing was PBMCs. These receptors all come from a girl aged 2-9 years in good health and CMV-seronegative.

V is TRBV28 and J is TRBJ2-2, with TRBD2 matching over 8 bases. The V segment lost 3 bases and the J segment 6 bases; nucleotides outside the gene matches: 6. Germline V CDR1 and CDR2: MDHEN, SYDVKM. The CDR3 contains 15 residues. The CDR3, as DNA: TGTGCCAGCAGTTTGGGCGGGGGGCTCGCCGGGGAGCTGTTTTTT. It yields the protein CASSLGGGLAGELFF.

The CDR3 protein is CACLIEGQPRGAFF. CDR3 nucleotide sequence: TGTGCCTGCCTTATAGAGGGACAGCCACGTGGAGCTTTCTTT. This chain joins TRBV30 and TRBJ1-1, with 7 positions matching TRBD1. The germline V gene has CDR1 GTSNPN and CDR2 SVGIG (reference sequence). The CDR3 covers 14 residues. J was trimmed by 10 bases and V by 6 bases; bases with no gene match: 17.

The V call is TRBV25-1, the J call TRBJ2-7; possible D gene TRBD2, 6 bases. Per germline, CDR1 MGHDK and CDR2 SYGVNS. This CDR3 is built from 13 residues. V was cut by 5 bases and J by 6 bases, with 14 bases left in between. The CDR3 loop reads CASSKGGAGEQYF. As DNA, the CDR3 is TGTGCCAGCAGTAAGGGAGGTGCAGGCGAGCAGTACTTC.

V and J are TRBV5-1 and TRBJ2-1, with TRBD2 matching 11 bases. Losses at the gene ends were 1 base for V and 6 bases for J; bases not matched to a gene: 0. The CDR3 covers 14 residues. CDR1 is SGHRS, CDR2 YFSETQ, per germline. This chain's CDR3 is CASSLTSGSNEQFF. The CDR3 DNA follows: TGCGCCAGCAGCTTGACTAGCGGGAGCAATGAGCAGTTCTTC.

The V call is TRBV18, the J call TRBJ2-7, with 10 bases identical to TRBD1. V dropped 3 bases and J dropped 5; count of bases not matched to a gene: 4. Germline V gene data show CDR1 as KGHSH and CDR2 as LQKENI. The CDR3 runs 14 residues. CDR3 loop: CASSPQTGGHEQYF. Here the CDR3 DNA reads TGTGCCAGCTCACCGCAGACAGGGGGCCACGAGCAGTACTTC. Together with reference TRBV18 and TRBJ2-7, the CDR3 gives the full variable domain: NAGVMQNPRHLVRRRGQEARLRCSPMKGHSHVYWYRQLPEEGLKFMVYLQKENIIDESGMPKERFSAEFPKEGPSILRIQQVVRGDSAAYFCASSPQTGGHEQYFGPGTRLTVT.

This chain connects TRBV25-1 to TRBJ1-1; possible D gene TRBD1, 6 bases. Germline loops: CDR1 MGHDK, CDR2 SYGVNS. Trimming cost V 1 base and J 0 bases, with 9 bases left between them. CDR3 length: 15 amino acids. CDR3 bases: TGTGCCAGCAGTGAATCGGACAGTATGAACACTGAAGCTTTCTTT. Its translation is CASSESDSMNTEAFF.

The chain couples TRBV5-1 to TRBJ2-7; TRBD2 matches at 14 bases. CDR1 SGHRS and CDR2 YFSETQ come from the germline V gene. The CDR3 extends over 15 amino acids. V dropped 3 bases and J dropped 5; count of bases not matched to a gene: 4. The CDR3 sequence is CASSSTSGGAHEQYF. The DNA of the CDR3 is TGCGCCAGCAGCTCGACTAGCGGGGGGGCCCACGAGCAGTACTTC. Filled out from reference TRBV5-1 and TRBJ2-7, the complete variable domain reads KAGVTQTPRYLIKTRGQQVTLSCSPISGHRSVSWYQQTPGQGLQFLFEYFSETQRNKGNFPGRFSGRQFSNSRSEMNVSTLELGDSALYLCASSSTSGGAHEQYFGPGTRLTVT.

The chain carries TRBV7-9 and TRBJ2-1; 11 nucleotides line up with TRBD2. CDR1 is SEHNR, CDR2 FQNEAQ, per germline (reference sequence). V dropped 4 bases and J dropped 5; count of bases not matched to a gene: 16. CDR3 size: 19 residues. CDR3 in DNA: TGTGCCAGCAGCTCCCTCTCGAATAGCGGGAGGGCTGGGGACAATGAGCAGTTCTTC. This translates into CASSSLSNSGRAGDNEQFF.

This chain links TRBV7-2 with TRBJ1-6; D remains ambiguous. This CDR3 has 14 residues. V was cut by 1 base and J by 7 bases, with 8 bases left in between. CDR1 and CDR2 (germline): SGHTA, FQGNSA. The CDR3 sequence: CASSLERVNSPLHF. DNA of the CDR3: TGTGCCAGCAGCTTAGAACGGGTCAATTCACCCCTCCACTTT.

The rearrangement links TRBV7-2 to TRBJ2-1; 11 bases align to TRBD2. The ends lost 1 base at V and 4 bases at J; junction bases unmatched: 6. Germline CDR1 reads SGHTA; CDR2 reads FQGNSA. This CDR3 has 17 amino acids. The CDR3 spells CASSLVTSGGTYNEQFF. CDR3 nucleotide sequence: TGTGCCAGCAGCTTAGTTACTAGCGGGGGTACATACAATGAGCAGTTCTTC.

V gene TRBV5-1 combines with J gene TRBJ2-4, with TRBD2 as a possible D gene (7 bases). Deletions cut 5 bases from V and 2 bases from J, with 20 bases between. Germline lookup yields CDR1 SGHRS and CDR2 YFSETQ. The CDR3 is made up of 17 amino acids. This CDR3 is CASRPRGGLRSKNIQYF. The CDR3 coding sequence is TGCGCCAGCAGGCCAAGGGGGGGATTACGGTCCAAAAACATTCAGTACTTC.

This sequence joins TRBV4-1 and TRBJ1-5, with 8 bases fitting TRBD1. J was trimmed by 5 bases and V by 0 bases; bases with no gene match: 6. The germline V gene encodes CDR1 MGHRA and CDR2 YSYEKL. CDR3 size: 16 residues. The DNA of the CDR3 is TGCGCCAGCAGCCAAGAAGTGGAACAGGGGGATCAGCCCCAGCATTTT. It is translated as CASSQEVEQGDQPQHF.

The chain carries TRBV5-4 and TRBJ2-7; D remains ambiguous. This CDR3 region has 13 residues. Germline CDR1 is SGHNT and CDR2 is YYREEE (reference sequence). V lost 0 bases and J lost 0, with 4 bases in between. The CDR3 protein is CASSLAVSYEQYF. DNA of the CDR3: TGTGCCAGCAGCTTGGCAGTCTCCTACGAGCAGTACTTC.

V gene TRBV13 combines with J gene TRBJ2-1, with a tentative D call TRBD1 (6 bases). V lost 0 bases to trimming and J lost 7 bases, with 19 bases between them. The CDR3 spans 17 residues. CDR1 is PRHDT and CDR2 is FYEKMQ in the germline V gene (reference sequence). The CDR3 region has the DNA TGTGCCAGCAGCTTAGGGGCAGGGGCTTTCAGGAATAATGAGCAGTTCTTC. Encoded protein: CASSLGAGAFRNNEQFF.

The J gene is TRBJ1-5, the V gene TRBV6-1; D possibly corresponds to TRBD1 (6 bases). CDR1 and CDR2 (germline): MNHNS, SASEGT. Trimming took off 2 bases at V and 9 bases at J, with 17 bases between the two ends. The CDR3 spans 15 residues. The DNA of the CDR3 is TGTGCCAGCAGTGAAAACACAGGGTTTGATCCGCCCCAGCATTTT. Protein sequence: CASSENTGFDPPQHF.

The chain recombines TRBV7-8 with TRBJ2-5; TRBD1 is a possible D gene (6 bases). Trimming took 3 bases from V and 12 from J, leaving 11 bases between them. Germline values: CDR1 SGHVS, CDR2 FQNEAQ. CDR3 length: 11 amino acids. The CDR3 DNA is TGTGCCAGCAGCTTCGGACAGTATGAGTACTTC. Protein: CASSFGQYEYF.

This sequence joins TRBV6-5 and TRBJ2-7; possible D gene TRBD1, 6 bases. The V and J ends lost 8 bases and 7 bases respectively, with 15 bases between them. CDR3 length equals 12 residues. Germline CDR1 reads MNHEY; CDR2 reads SVGAGI. Here the CDR3 reads CASGGGGWEQYF. The CDR3 DNA follows: TGTGCCAGCGGGGGCGGTGGGTGGGAGCAGTACTTC.

This chain uses TRBV4-1 with TRBJ2-7; TRBD1 matches 8 bases. The CDR3 is made up of 19 amino acids. With 0 bases clipped from V and 0 bases from J, the junction kept 13 bases outside the gene matches. In germline, CDR1 is MGHRA, CDR2 YSYEKL. CDR3: CASSQDISDRALFSYEQYF. The CDR3 DNA reads TGCGCCAGCAGCCAAGATATATCGGACAGGGCCCTTTTCTCCTACGAGCAGTACTTC.

This sequence joins TRBV30 and TRBJ1-5, with D possibly TRBD1 on 5 matching bases. The V end was cut by 2 bases, the J end by 1 base, with 9 bases between. The CDR3 runs to 14 residues. Germline values: CDR1 GTSNPN, CDR2 SVGIG (reference sequence). The CDR3 sequence: CAWSLGGSNQPQHF. For the CDR3, the DNA is TGTGCCTGGAGTTTGGGGGGGAGCAATCAGCCCCAGCATTTT.

The chain couples TRBV9 to TRBJ2-1; no clear D. The length of the CDR3 is 12 residues. Trimming took 0 bases from V and 10 from J, leaving 8 bases between them. Germline lookup yields CDR1 SGDLS and CDR2 YYNGEE. The CDR3 DNA sequence: TGTGCCAGCAGCGTAGATCCTAAGGAGCAGTTCTTC. This gives the protein CASSVDPKEQFF.

The chain carries TRBV10-3 and TRBJ2-2; 10 nucleotides agree with TRBD2. The germline gives CDR1 ENHRY, CDR2 SYGVKD. The junction had 6 bases not matched to a gene; V was cut back by 4 bases and J by 7 bases. The CDR3 contains 15 residues. The CDR3 region has the DNA TGTGCCATCAGTGGAGCAGCGGGAGGGGTCGGGGAGCTGTTTTTT. It encodes CAISGAAGGVGELFF.

The V call is TRBV5-1, the J call TRBJ1-1; 9 bases align to TRBD1. The J segment lost 3 bases and the V segment lost 4 bases, leaving 4 bases of the junction unmatched. CDR3 size: 14 residues. CDR1 and CDR2 (germline): SGHRS, YFSETQ. The CDR3: CASSPGTGYTEAFF. The CDR3 DNA is TGCGCCAGCAGCCCTGGGACAGGGTACACTGAAGCTTTCTTT. The variable domain in full, completed from reference TRBV5-1 and TRBJ1-1, reads KAGVTQTPRYLIKTRGQQVTLSCSPISGHRSVSWYQQTPGQGLQFLFEYFSETQRNKGNFPGRFSGRQFSNSRSEMNVSTLELGDSALYLCASSPGTGYTEAFFGQGTRLTVV.

The V and J genes are TRBV30 and TRBJ1-1; a possible D gene is TRBD1 (6 bases). The CDR3 loop spans 14 amino acids. Germline V CDR1 and CDR2: GTSNPN, SVGIG (reference sequence). V lost 2 bases to trimming and J lost 0 bases, with 10 bases between them. CDR3 protein: CAWSSTGLNTEAFF. In DNA, the CDR3 is TGTGCCTGGAGTTCTACAGGGCTGAACACTGAAGCTTTCTTT.

This chain connects TRBV6-6 to TRBJ2-5; TRBD1 is a possible D gene (6 bases). Germline values: CDR1 MNHNY, CDR2 SVGAGI (reference sequence). V lost 4 bases and J 5 bases, leaving 11 bases between the germline ends. This CDR3 spans 13 amino acids. Here the CDR3 reads CASSSGVGETQYF. The DNA of the CDR3 is TGTGCCAGCAGTTCAGGGGTTGGGGAGACCCAGTACTTC.

This chain uses TRBV6-6 with TRBJ2-3; TRBD2 agrees at 9 bases. J gave up 3 bases and V 6 bases, and 7 bases lay outside the gene matches. Germline V gives CDR1 MNHNY, CDR2 SVGAGI (reference sequence). The length of the CDR3 is 15 residues. The CDR3, as DNA: TGTGCCAGCAGCACCTTAGCGGGAGAGACAGATACGCAGTATTTT. Its protein is CASSTLAGETDTQYF.

CDR3 coding DNA: TGTGCCAGCAGCCCGACTAGCGGGGCGAACCATGAGCAGTTCTTC. Translation: CASSPTSGANHEQFF. The chain joins TRBV4-2 to TRBJ2-1, with TRBD2 matching 11 bases. V shed 4 bases, J shed 8 bases, and the junction held 7 bases outside the gene matches. The CDR3 consists of 15 residues. Germline V gene lookup returns CDR1 LGHNA and CDR2 YNFKEQ.

The rearrangement uses TRBV6-6 and TRBJ2-4; D may be TRBD1 (6 bases). This CDR3 comprises 14 residues. The germline gives CDR1 MNHNY, CDR2 SVGAGI (reference sequence). V lost 6 bases, J lost 6 bases, and 15 bases lay in between. The CDR3 DNA reads as TGTGCCAGCAGATCCCTGACACAGGGAAACATTCAGTACTTC. Translated: CASRSLTQGNIQYF.

V gene TRBV30 combines with J gene TRBJ2-2; 9 bases align to TRBD2. The J segment lost 3 bases and the V segment lost 8 bases, leaving 4 bases of the junction unmatched. The CDR3 totals 13 residues. Germline assignment: CDR1 GTSNPN and CDR2 SVGIG (reference sequence). The CDR3 nucleotides read TGTGCCGCGGGGGGGTACCACACCGGGGAGCTGTTTTTT. Amino acids: CAAGGYHTGELFF.

The rearrangement uses TRBV6-6 and TRBJ2-3; TRBD1 matches at 9 bases. Trimming took 4 bases from V and 2 from J; bases not matched to a gene: 7. Germline values: CDR1 MNHNY, CDR2 SVGAGI (reference sequence). This CDR3 has 16 residues. The CDR3 DNA follows: TGTGCCAGCAGTTTTCCCAGGACAGGGGACACAGATACGCAGTATTTT. This sequence encodes CASSFPRTGDTDTQYF.

The genes are TRBV2 and TRBJ1-2, with TRBD1 matching over 8 bases. From germline, CDR1 is SNHLY and CDR2 FYNNEI. This CDR3 comprises 13 residues. Losses at the gene ends were 6 bases for V and 8 bases for J; bases not matched to a gene: 8. The CDR3 here is CASRNGQGVGYTF. For the CDR3, the DNA is TGTGCCAGCAGGAATGGACAGGGAGTAGGCTACACCTTC.

The V and J genes are TRBV6-5 and TRBJ1-5; 7 nucleotides align to TRBD1. This CDR3 comprises 14 residues. CDR1 and CDR2 from the germline V gene are MNHEY and SVGAGI. Germline trimming cut 6 bases from V and 5 bases from J; bases unmatched to any gene: 7. The CDR3 DNA sequence: TGTGCCAGCAGCATTGACAGGGCCGATCAGCCCCAGCATTTT. Amino acid sequence: CASSIDRADQPQHF.

The rearrangement links TRBV2 to TRBJ1-5, with D tentatively TRBD1 (5 bases). V was clipped by 6 bases and J by 5 bases, with 17 bases between them. Germline V gene lookup returns CDR1 SNHLY and CDR2 FYNNEI. This CDR3 is built from 15 residues. CDR3 sequence (DNA): TGTGCCAGCAGGACCGGGACTTTGACTTATCAGCCCCAGCATTTT. Translated: CASRTGTLTYQPQHF.